This TCR beta chain emerged from a study of T cell changes during pregnancy in multiple sclerosis. TCRdb's table, derived via immunoSEQ multiplex PCR, lists solely in-frame clones and lacks some. The table shows nearly 110,000 clones, with roughly nine tenths occurring only once. The germline V and J ends were trimmed by 1 base and 1 base, with 11 bases remaining between them. CDR3 size: 16 residues. In germline, CDR1 is MGHRA, CDR2 YSYEKL. This sample comprised peripheral blood, obtained before pregnancy. J is TRBJ2-4 and V is TRBV4-1, with D tentatively TRBD2 (7 bases). This TCR was recovered from a female donor with multiple sclerosis, enrolled in a pregnancy study. For the CDR3, the DNA is TGCGCCAGCAGCCAAGTCGGGGGGCTCGCCAAAAACATTCAGTACTTC. Translation gives CASSQVGGLAKNIQYF.